The next 14 T cell receptor beta chains were all read from a single sample in a study of beta chain features in type 1 diabetes. The entirety of the isolated RNA underwent reverse transcription, so expressed TCRB transcripts were sequenced. TCRdb keeps only in-frame clones here, not all; method: immunoSEQ multiplex PCR. In the table there are hundreds of thousands of clones, about a sixth of which are singletons. The sample was naive CD4+ T cells from blood. Receptors were obtained from a man between 18 and 35 years old in good health.

The chain carries TRBV7-2 and TRBJ1-5; D is possibly TRBD1 (5 bases). Germline V gene lookup returns CDR1 SGHTA and CDR2 FQGNSA. Trimming took 1 base from V and 0 from J, leaving 16 bases between them. The CDR3 runs 18 residues. CDR3 protein: CASSLERGRGYSNQPQHF. For the CDR3, the DNA is TGTGCCAGCAGCTTAGAGCGGGGACGGGGGTATAGCAATCAGCCCCAGCATTTT.

The CDR3 loop reads CASNPPNTGELFF. The CDR3, as DNA: TGCGCCAGCAACCCTCCTAACACCGGGGAGCTGTTTTTT. V is TRBV5-1 and J is TRBJ2-2; D unresolved. Per germline, CDR1 SGHRS and CDR2 YFSETQ. The CDR3 consists of 13 residues. Trimming took off 6 bases at V and 2 bases at J, with 8 bases between the two ends.

This sequence joins TRBV7-3 and TRBJ2-7, with a weak D call TRBD2 (6 bases). Trimming removed 2 bases at V and 6 bases at J, with 14 bases between. The germline CDR1 and CDR2 sequences are SGHTA and FQGTGA. This CDR3 has 14 amino acids. This chain's CDR3 is CASSLEAGRSEQYF. In DNA form, the CDR3 reads TGTGCCAGCAGCTTAGAAGCAGGGAGGTCCGAGCAGTACTTC.

The rearrangement links TRBV7-2 to TRBJ2-7; 11 bases agree with TRBD2. CDR1 SGHTA and CDR2 FQGNSA come from the germline V gene. After removal of 2 bases from V and 1 base from J, the junction contained 10 bases not matched to a gene. CDR3 length equals 18 residues. The chain's CDR3 is CASSLKLAGDSASYEQYF. The CDR3, as DNA: TGTGCCAGCAGCTTAAAACTAGCGGGAGACTCGGCGTCCTACGAGCAGTACTTC.

This clone was picked up a small number of times. The same CDR3 is also encoded by other DNA sequences in this sample. The chain is built from TRBV7-9 and TRBJ1-2; maybe TRBD1 (5 bases). This CDR3 has 12 amino acids. V was trimmed by 1 base and J by 8 bases, leaving 8 bases between them. CDR1 and CDR2 (germline): SEHNR, FQNEAQ (reference sequence). The CDR3 bases are TGTGCCAGCAGCTTAGTGACAGCGGGCTACACCTTC. Encoded protein: CASSLVTAGYTF.

This clone was detected only a few times. J is TRBJ2-6 and V is TRBV5-1; D remains ambiguous. Deletions cut 4 bases from V and 2 bases from J, with 13 bases between. CDR1 and CDR2 from the germline V gene are SGHRS and YFSETQ. The length of the CDR3 is 16 residues. CDR3 sequence reads: CASSNAQTPGANVLTF. As DNA, the CDR3 is TGCGCCAGCAGCAATGCCCAGACCCCTGGGGCCAACGTCCTGACTTTC.

This clone was recorded at least ten times. The chain employs TRBV28 and TRBJ2-5, with D tentatively TRBD1 (6 bases). The V gene lost 7 bases and the J gene lost 4 bases, with 7 bases spanning the gap. The germline V gene has CDR1 MDHEN and CDR2 SYDVKM. The CDR3 totals 11 residues. The CDR3 spells CASTDRETQYF. CDR3 nucleotides: TGTGCCAGCACGGACAGAGAGACCCAGTACTTC.

CDR3 loop: CASSLAGQAEQYF. The CDR3 nucleotides read TGTGCCAGCAGCTTAGCGGGACAGGCCGAGCAGTACTTC. The chain combines TRBV7-9 with TRBJ2-7, with 8 bases matching TRBD1. Trimming cost V 0 bases and J 6 bases; bases outside gene matches: 1. CDR3 size: 13 residues. Germline values: CDR1 SEHNR, CDR2 FQNEAQ (reference sequence).

The chain employs TRBV5-8 and TRBJ1-5; D is unclear. CDR1 SGHTS and CDR2 YDEGEE come from the germline V gene. The CDR3 is 12 amino acids. Deletions cut 4 bases from V and 7 bases from J, with 9 bases between. The CDR3 DNA follows: TGTGCCAGCAGCCGACTAAGGCAGCCCCAGCATTTT. This encodes CASSRLRQPQHF.

V usage is TRBV6-5 and J usage is TRBJ2-5; 9 bases fit TRBD1. Germline V gene data show CDR1 as MNHEY and CDR2 as SVGAGI. The CDR3 loop spans 15 amino acids. V shed 5 bases and J 1 base; nucleotides not matched to a gene: 5. The CDR3 nucleotides read TGTGCCAGCAGTATTCGGGACAGGGTCCAAGAGACCCAGTACTTC. Its protein is CASSIRDRVQETQYF.

The chain employs TRBV9 and TRBJ2-2; D gene ambiguous. This CDR3 is built from 16 residues. Germline loops: CDR1 SGDLS, CDR2 YYNGEE. Trimming removed 0 bases from V and 6 bases from J, with 15 bases in between. The DNA of the CDR3 is TGTGCCAGCAGCGTAGGGTACCCTCGAACGGCCGGGGAGCTGTTTTTT. This codes for CASSVGYPRTAGELFF.

The CDR3 sequence is CASSKGEGPYEQYF. The CDR3 DNA sequence: TGTGCCAGCAGCAAAGGGGAGGGCCCTTACGAGCAGTACTTC. V usage is TRBV21-1 and J usage is TRBJ2-7; TRBD2 is taken as the D call from the table, unchecked against the DNA. TRBV21-1 is a pseudogene segment. The CDR3 consists of 14 residues.

The chain uses TRBV7-2 and TRBJ2-7; tentatively, D is TRBD2 (5 bases). CDR1 is SGHTA and CDR2 is FQGNSA in the germline V gene. With 1 base removed from V and 2 bases from J, the gap between germline ends came to 12 bases. The CDR3 has 15 residues. The CDR3 nucleotides are TGTGCCAGCAGCTTAGTGCACCCCGGGGCCTACGAGCAGTACTTC. This gives the protein CASSLVHPGAYEQYF.

This chain connects TRBV19 to TRBJ1-1; D gene unclear. The V and J ends lost 6 bases and 0 bases respectively, with 14 bases between them. Germline V lookup: CDR1 LNHDA, CDR2 SQIVND (reference sequence). The CDR3 covers 15 residues. The CDR3 region has the DNA TGTGCCAGTAGACCGGATAAGCCCTTGAACACTGAAGCTTTCTTT. Translating it yields CASRPDKPLNTEAFF.